This TCR beta chain was sequenced during a study of blood T cells in healthy people across ages. Whole-study results and caveats: Roughly linearly, TCR beta diversity per million T cells fell as age increased.

On this clonotype: Its specificity is unknown.

The CDR3 length is 18 residues. The V segment lost 5 bases and the J segment 0 bases; nucleotides outside the gene matches: 10. CDR1 KGHSH and CDR2 LQKENI come from the germline V gene. The people who gave samples were healthy Caucasians from Russia, aged roughly 6 to 95. Through a sample-barcoded 5' primer and a J-beta primer mix, a second PCR was run for roughly 6 to 11 cycles. Sequencing of every sample gave 3 million or more CDR3-containing paired-end reads. TCRdb recomputed calls from the 5' RACE reads with MiXCR, one row per CDR3 protein. The sample contains 1.6 million or so distinct CDR3 sequences, approximately 32% of which appear only once.

This chain uses TRBV18 with TRBJ2-3, with 11 bases fitting TRBD2. The TCR originated in a woman in her twenties or thirties in good health. The sequenced sample consisted of blood. The DNA for the CDR3 is TGTGCCAGCTCATCGCCGGGACTAGCGGTCGGTAGCACAGATACGCAGTATTTT. Protein: CASSSPGLAVGSTDTQYF.